The entry that follows covers one T cell receptor (beta chain) sequence. Authors' methods: From reference gene primer amplification, estimates of nucleated cell counts were derived. Profiling relied on immunoSEQ multiplex PCR, and the TCRdb table lists in-frame clones only, not all of them. V and J calls plus clone size are reproduced from that table; the DNA served to infer D and trimming. The sample has under 200,000 clones, about 88% seen once. This sample stems from a study of blood T cell repertoires in COVID-19. On the study more broadly: Whether acute or convalescent, the COVID-19 samples came from the United States, Italy and Spain. T cells, B-cell-depleted T cells, or PBMCs supplied cDNA or gDNA.

J gave up 0 bases and V 0 bases, and 1 base lay outside the gene matches. CDR3 length equals 15 residues. Germline V gene lookup returns CDR1 LNHNV and CDR2 YYDKDF (reference sequence). Enrolment of Seattle patients took place during active infection, and they were followed longitudinally. The sequence came from a man aged 60 to 69 with COVID-19, enrolled during active disease. V usage is TRBV15 and J usage is TRBJ2-7, with 8 bases that match TRBD2. The source material was peripheral blood. CDR3 region: CATSRELADSYEQYF. DNA for the CDR3: TGTGCCACCAGCAGAGAACTAGCGGACTCCTACGAGCAGTACTTC.